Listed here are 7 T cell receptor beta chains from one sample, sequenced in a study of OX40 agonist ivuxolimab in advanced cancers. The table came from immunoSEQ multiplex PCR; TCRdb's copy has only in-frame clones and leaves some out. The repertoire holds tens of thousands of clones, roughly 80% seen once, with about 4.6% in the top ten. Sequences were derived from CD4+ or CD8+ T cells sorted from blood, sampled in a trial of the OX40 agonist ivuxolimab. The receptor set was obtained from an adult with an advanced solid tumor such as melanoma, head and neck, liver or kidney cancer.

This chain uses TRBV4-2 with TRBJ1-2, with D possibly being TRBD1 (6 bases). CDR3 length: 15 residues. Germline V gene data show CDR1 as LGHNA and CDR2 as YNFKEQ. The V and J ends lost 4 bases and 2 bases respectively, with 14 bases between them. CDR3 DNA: TGTGCCAGCAGCCCGTACGGGGGCTCGAACTATGGCTACACCTTC. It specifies CASSPYGGSNYGYTF.

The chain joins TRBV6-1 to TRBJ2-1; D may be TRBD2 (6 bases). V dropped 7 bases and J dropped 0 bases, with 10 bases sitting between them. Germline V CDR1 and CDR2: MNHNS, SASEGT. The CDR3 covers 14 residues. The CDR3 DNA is TGTGCCAGCAAGGCGGGGAGCTCCTACAATGAGCAGTTCTTC. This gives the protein CASKAGSSYNEQFF.

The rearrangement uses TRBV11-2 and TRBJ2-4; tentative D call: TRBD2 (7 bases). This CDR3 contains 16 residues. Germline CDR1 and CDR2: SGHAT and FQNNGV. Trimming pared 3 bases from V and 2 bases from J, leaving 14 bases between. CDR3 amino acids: CASSFRGAVSKNIQYF. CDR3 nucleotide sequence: TGTGCCAGCAGCTTTCGGGGGGCCGTTTCCAAAAACATTCAGTACTTC.

The CDR3 sequence is CASSLHSSGAEGNTIYF. The CDR3 DNA sequence: TGTGCCAGTAGTCTCCATTCCTCAGGGGCGGAGGGAAACACCATATATTTT. The chain uses TRBV19 and TRBJ1-3; weak D call: TRBD1 (6 bases). Germline V gives CDR1 LNHDA, CDR2 SQIVND (reference sequence). V lost 5 bases and J lost 4, with 21 bases in between. The CDR3 is made up of 17 amino acids.

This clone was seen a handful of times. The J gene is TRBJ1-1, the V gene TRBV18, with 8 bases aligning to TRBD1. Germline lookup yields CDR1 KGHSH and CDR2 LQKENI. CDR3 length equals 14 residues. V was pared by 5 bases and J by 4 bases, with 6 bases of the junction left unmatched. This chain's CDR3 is CASSVPGGFTEAFF. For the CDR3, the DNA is TGTGCCAGCTCAGTCCCAGGGGGCTTCACTGAAGCTTTCTTT.

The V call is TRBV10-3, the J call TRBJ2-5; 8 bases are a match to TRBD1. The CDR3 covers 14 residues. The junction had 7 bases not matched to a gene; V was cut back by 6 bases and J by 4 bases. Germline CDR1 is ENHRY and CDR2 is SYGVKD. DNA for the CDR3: TGTGCCATCAGCATGACAGGGGAGCGAGAGACCCAGTACTTC. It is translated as CAISMTGERETQYF.

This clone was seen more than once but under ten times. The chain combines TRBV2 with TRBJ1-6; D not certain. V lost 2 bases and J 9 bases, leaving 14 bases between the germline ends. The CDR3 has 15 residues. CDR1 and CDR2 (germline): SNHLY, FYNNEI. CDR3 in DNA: TGTGCCAGCAGTGAAACCCACCCTTCGGGTTCACCCCTCCACTTT. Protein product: CASSETHPSGSPLHF.